One and the same sample provided the 11 T cell receptor beta chains below, sequenced in a study of shared clonotypes between healthy human individuals. Some clones are missing from TCRdb's copy, which holds only in-frame ones; the method was immunoSEQ multiplex PCR. The data hold around 2.1 million clones, with more than 85% observed a single time. Terminally differentiated effector memory CD45RA+ cells were excluded by CCR7 positive selection of CD45RO-negative cells. The specimen sequenced was naive CD8+ T cells from PBMCs. The source of these receptors is a young man in good health. Some clones in this sample may be carry-over from other donors' samples.

V and J are TRBV28 and TRBJ1-3; D is perhaps TRBD1 (5 bases). V lost 5 bases and J 3 bases, leaving 20 bases between the germline ends. Germline values: CDR1 MDHEN, CDR2 SYDVKM. The CDR3 spans 17 residues. In DNA form, the CDR3 reads TGTGCCAGCAGTCCCAATCGGGGGATCCAGGATGGAAACACCATATATTTT. This sequence encodes CASSPNRGIQDGNTIYF. Drawing the rest from reference TRBV28 and TRBJ1-3, the complete variable domain is DVKVTQSSRYLVKRTGEKVFLECVQDMDHENMFWYRQDPGLGLRLIYFSYDVKMKEKGDIPEGYSVSREKKERFSLILESASTNQTSMYLCASSPNRGIQDGNTIYFGEGSWLTVV.

The J gene is TRBJ1-2, the V gene TRBV6-1, with 9 bases that match TRBD1. CDR1 is MNHNS, CDR2 SASEGT, per germline. J was trimmed by 8 bases and V by 4 bases; bases with no gene match: 11. This CDR3 has 15 residues. The CDR3 reads CASSGVSGTGYGYTF. As DNA, the CDR3 is TGTGCCAGCAGTGGGGTCTCCGGGACAGGGTACGGCTACACCTTC.

Concerning this clone itself: Different DNA sequences within this sample yield the same CDR3. The CDR3 nucleotides read TGTGCCACCAGCAGAGTTGGGGGAGATACGCAGTATTTT. Residues: CATSRVGGDTQYF. The chain has TRBV15 and TRBJ2-3, with D perhaps matching TRBD1 or TRBD2 (5 bases each). Germline CDR1 is LNHNV and CDR2 is YYDKDF (reference sequence). V lost 1 base, J lost 5 bases, and 7 bases lay in between. This CDR3 is 13 amino acids long.

The V call is TRBV29-1, the J call TRBJ2-1; 10 bases match TRBD2. V gave up 5 bases and J gave up 7 bases; unmatched junction bases: 11. Germline V lookup: CDR1 SQVTM, CDR2 ANQGSEA. The CDR3 covers 15 residues. CDR3 DNA: TGCAGCGTTCGGACCCTAGCGGGAGATTGGAATGAGCAGTTCTTC. Encoded protein: CSVRTLAGDWNEQFF.

The V call is TRBV11-3, the J call TRBJ2-1; TRBD1 matches 11 bases. Trimming took 2 bases from V and 7 from J; bases not matched to a gene: 7. The CDR3 loop spans 16 amino acids. Germline V lookup: CDR1 SGHNT, CDR2 YENEEA. CDR3 sequence (DNA): TGTGCCAGCAGCTTAAGGGGACAGGGGGTTGGTAATGAGCAGTTCTTC. It is translated as CASSLRGQGVGNEQFF. The full variable domain, completed using reference TRBV11-3 and TRBJ2-1, is EAGVVQSPRYKIIEKKQPVAFWCNPISGHNTLYWYLQNLGQGPELLIRYENEEAVDDSQLPKDRFSAERLKGVDSTLKIQPAELGDSAVYLCASSLRGQGVGNEQFFGPGTRLTVL.

Here the CDR3 DNA reads TGTGCCAGCAGCCAAGTCAGGGGCCGACAAGAGACCCAGTACTTC. Translated, it gives CASSQVRGRQETQYF. This rearrangement joins TRBV14 to TRBJ2-5, with a possible D match to TRBD1 (6 bases). This CDR3 region has 15 residues. Germline V gives CDR1 SGHDN, CDR2 FVKESK. The V end was cut by 1 base, the J end by 2 bases, with 11 bases between. The full variable domain, rest sourced from reference TRBV14 and TRBJ2-5, is EAGVTQFPSHSVIEKGQTVTLRCDPISGHDNLYWYRRVMGKEIKFLLHFVKESKQDESGMPNNRFLAERTGGTYSTLKVQPAELEDSGVYFCASSQVRGRQETQYFGPGTRLLVL.

In this sample, this clone turned up once. The chain joins TRBV14 to TRBJ1-1, with TRBD1 as a possible D gene (5 bases). The V gene lost 4 bases and the J gene lost 6 bases, with 18 bases spanning the gap. CDR1 is SGHDN, CDR2 FVKESK, per germline. The CDR3 loop spans 15 amino acids. Here the CDR3 DNA reads TGTGCCAGCAGCCTACCGGGAAGCGGGGCTCCTGAAGCTTTCTTT. It is translated as CASSLPGSGAPEAFF.

This chain links TRBV5-7 with TRBJ2-2, with D perhaps matching TRBD1 or TRBD2 (6 bases each). TRBV5-7 is labeled an ORF, and its function is uncertain. Trimming pared 6 bases from V and 2 bases from J, leaving 14 bases between. This CDR3 has 15 amino acids. The CDR3, as DNA: TGTGCCAGCACATGGAGGGGGGACAACACCGGGGAGCTGTTTTTT. Its protein product is CASTWRGDNTGELFF.

V is TRBV25-1 and J is TRBJ2-7; weak D call: TRBD2 (6 bases). Germline CDR1 reads MGHDK; CDR2 reads SYGVNS. The CDR3 contains 14 residues. The germline V and J ends were trimmed by 4 bases and 0 bases, with 10 bases remaining between them. CDR3 sequence (DNA): TGTGCCAGCAGTGGACGGGAGAGCTCCTACGAGCAGTACTTC. It encodes CASSGRESSYEQYF.

CDR3 sequence reads: CASSYGVTDMNTEAFF. The CDR3 nucleotides read TGTGCCAGCAGTTACGGAGTTACAGATATGAACACTGAAGCTTTCTTT. J is TRBJ1-1 and V is TRBV6-5; D gene ambiguous. The CDR3 has 16 amino acids. Germline V gene sequence: CDR1 MNHEY, CDR2 SVGAGI. Trimming removed 2 bases at V and 0 bases at J, with 13 bases between.

The V gene is TRBV9, the J gene TRBJ2-1; TRBD2 matches 9 bases. V dropped 2 bases and J dropped 4; count of bases not matched to a gene: 4. CDR1 is SGDLS and CDR2 is YYNGEE in the germline V gene. This CDR3 is 15 amino acids long. CDR3 DNA: TGTGCCAGCAGCGTCACTAGCGGGTTTTACAATGAGCAGTTCTTC. It translates to CASSVTSGFYNEQFF. The full variable domain, its missing parts supplied by reference TRBV9 and TRBJ2-1, is DSGVTQTPKHLITATGQRVTLRCSPRSGDLSVYWYQQSLDQGLQFLIQYYNGEERAKGNILERFSAQQFPDLHSELNLSSLELGDSALYFCASSVTSGFYNEQFFGPGTRLTVL.